What follows describes a single TCR beta chain. Germline V gene lookup returns CDR1 MNHNS and CDR2 SASEGT. CDR3 length equals 13 residues. The J segment lost 4 bases and the V segment lost 10 bases, leaving 8 bases of the junction unmatched. The sample originates from a study of CD8+ T cells in alopecia areata. Study in general: Oral tofacitinib, 5 to 10 mg twice daily, was given in an open-label trial.

Investigators isolated RNA and reverse transcribed it into cDNA to act as the sequencing template. Only in-frame clones appear in the TCRdb table, and some are missing; sequencing was by immunoSEQ multiplex PCR. The sample lists about 200,000 clones; 50% to 60% were seen once. The sequencing used CD4+ T cells sorted from blood, collected at week 0. J is TRBJ1-2 and V is TRBV6-1; 8 bases agree with TRBD1. The source is a human donor with alopecia areata. This chain's CDR3 is CAISGGQAYGYTF. The CDR3 nucleotides are TGTGCCATTTCAGGGGGACAGGCCTATGGCTACACCTTC.